This T cell receptor beta chain was sequenced in a study of T cell repertoires and HLA-DP antigens. Whole-study context: In vitro CD4+ alloreactivity was against HeLa-presented HLA-DP. Study results and caveats: Antigen presentation used HeLa cells, with total CD4+ cells responding.

Details on this clone: Its target is unknown.

The ends were cut back, 7 bases at V and 8 bases at J, with 9 bases in the middle. This CDR3 comprises 11 residues. Per the germline V gene, CDR1 is MNHEY and CDR2 is SMNVEV (reference sequence). Amplification used primers for 54 TRBV and 13 TRBJ segments. Sequencing was performed with immunoSEQ multiplex PCR; in TCRdb, only in-frame clones are kept and a portion is missing. The sample shows around 90,000 clones, approximately 86% of them seen only once. This receptor was identified in a man between 45 and 60 years old in good health and CMV-seronegative. The chain carries TRBV27 and TRBJ2-4; D remains unclear. The sample was CD4+ T cells from PBMCs. The chain's CDR3 is CASTQRDIQYF. CDR3 bases: TGTGCCAGCACCCAAAGGGACATTCAGTACTTC.